This T cell receptor beta chain was sequenced during a study of control samples from healthy donors and cancer patients. Assay used: immunoSEQ multiplex PCR; TCRdb lists only in-frame clones, some missing. The sample shows some 45,000 clones, over 80% of them seen only once. Germline CDR1 is SGHDN and CDR2 is FVKESK. The CDR3 loop spans 15 amino acids. V dropped 1 base and J dropped 6 bases, with 15 bases sitting between them. This chain joins TRBV14 and TRBJ2-5; possibly TRBD1 for D (6 bases). Sequenced input: blood. The TCR originated in a man in his fifties or sixties in good health. The CDR3 DNA follows: TGTGCCAGCAGCCAAGGTGTCGGCAGGGGTAAGACCCAGTACTTC. Its protein is CASSQGVGRGKTQYF.